Listed here are 9 T cell receptor beta chains from one sample, sequenced in a study of cytomegalovirus exposure and HLA in healthy donors (dated by TCRdb to the late 2010s). Library preparation employed the immunoSEQ multiplex PCR assay. For the multiplex PCR, a mixture combining 60 forward primers for TCR Vbeta segments and 13 reverse primers for TCR Jbeta segments was used. TCRdb holds this immuneACCESS table with in-frame rearrangements only. Some clones are missing; in checked studies, unresolved V genes explain under half, and the rest has no known cause. The sample table holds 150,000 to 200,000 clones, of which almost 80% were seen once. The ten most abundant clones make up about 9.7% of the sample. The material sequenced was PBMCs. The receptors were gathered from a man between 18 and 35 years old in good health and CMV-seropositive.

The CDR3 sequence is CASSLSQGRMNTEAFF. As DNA, the CDR3 is TGCGCCAGCAGCTTGAGCCAGGGAAGAATGAACACTGAAGCTTTCTTT. The V call is TRBV5-1, the J call TRBJ1-1; perhaps TRBD1 as D (5 bases). From germline, CDR1 is SGHRS and CDR2 YFSETQ. Trimming cost V 1 base and J 0 bases, with 13 bases left between them. CDR3 length equals 16 residues.

V and J are TRBV4-2 and TRBJ2-3; 11 bases align to TRBD2. The CDR3 contains 15 residues. With 1 base clipped from V and 7 bases from J, the junction kept 4 bases outside the gene matches. Per the germline V gene, CDR1 is LGHNA and CDR2 is YNFKEQ. CDR3 coding DNA: TGTGCCAGCAGCCAAGGAACTAGCGGGAGTTATACGCAGTATTTT. Its translation is CASSQGTSGSYTQYF.

This clone appeared a few times. The rearrangement uses TRBV7-8 and TRBJ2-2; TRBD1 matches at 10 bases. Trimming at V came to 5 bases and at J to 3 bases, leaving 6 bases not matched to a gene. The CDR3 has 16 residues. CDR1 SGHVS and CDR2 FQNEAQ come from the germline V gene. CDR3 DNA sequence: TGTGCCAGCAGCGCTCGACAGGGGGCGTACACCGGGGAGCTGTTTTTT. Translation gives CASSARQGAYTGELFF.

J is TRBJ2-2 and V is TRBV7-9; no reliable D call. The CDR3 runs to 12 residues. V lost 5 bases, J lost 5 bases, and 6 bases lay in between. CDR1 is SEHNR and CDR2 is FQNEAQ in the germline V gene (reference sequence). The CDR3 sequence is CASSPGTGELFF. The CDR3 DNA is TGTGCCAGCAGCCCCGGGACCGGGGAGCTGTTTTTT.

This clone showed up just a few times. The genes are TRBV19 and TRBJ2-1, with TRBD1 matching over 8 bases. Germline lookup yields CDR1 LNHDA and CDR2 SQIVND (reference sequence). Trimming at V came to 5 bases and at J to 7 bases, leaving 4 bases not matched to a gene. The CDR3 runs 13 residues. This chain's CDR3 is CASSLQGGNEQFF. The DNA of the CDR3 is TGTGCCAGTAGTTTACAGGGGGGAAATGAGCAGTTCTTC.

This clone was counted between two and nine times. The gene calls are TRBV4-1 and TRBJ2-7; 7 positions agree with TRBD1. V dropped 3 bases and J dropped 3; count of bases not matched to a gene: 8. CDR3 length equals 15 residues. The germline V gene has CDR1 MGHRA and CDR2 YSYEKL. The CDR3 sequence is CASSQDPTGYYEQYF. The DNA for the CDR3 is TGCGCCAGCAGCCAGGACCCGACAGGGTACTACGAGCAGTACTTC.

The chain carries TRBV21-1 and TRBJ1-4; no DNA check was done on the table's D call, TRBD1. TRBV21-1 is described as a pseudogene. The CDR3 has 14 amino acids. The CDR3 nucleotides read TGTGCCAGCAGCAAAGAACGATGGCCTGAAAAACTGTTTTTT. As protein: CASSKERWPEKLFF.

A single count supports this clone. The V gene is TRBV5-1, the J gene TRBJ2-3; 12 bases map to TRBD2. Germline CDR1 is SGHRS and CDR2 is YFSETQ. This CDR3 contains 18 residues. Germline trimming cut 4 bases from V and 4 bases from J; bases unmatched to any gene: 13. The CDR3 sequence is CASSTLTSGGGSADTQYF. CDR3 sequence (DNA): TGCGCCAGCAGCACGCTGACTAGCGGGGGAGGGAGCGCAGATACGCAGTATTTT.

The sample holds a few counts of this clone. The chain employs TRBV30 and TRBJ2-7; possibly TRBD2 for D (6 bases). The CDR3 spans 14 residues. Germline lookup yields CDR1 GTSNPN and CDR2 SVGIG (reference sequence). V was shortened by 3 bases and J by 3 bases, with 15 bases between the two germline ends. The CDR3 is CAWSKDYGNYEQYF. The DNA of the CDR3 is TGTGCCTGGAGCAAGGACTATGGGAACTACGAGCAGTACTTC.